A selection of T cell receptor beta chains follows, all from one sample in a study of CD8+ T cells in alopecia areata. Clones were sequenced by immunoSEQ multiplex PCR, and TCRdb holds only the in-frame ones, with some missing. The top ten clones hold over 1.5% of a sample with 250,000 to 300,000 clones, nearly 60% of them seen once. The starting material was CD4+ T cells sorted from blood, obtained at week 24, from a patient treated with tofacitinib. The receptors shown here come from a human donor with alopecia areata. CDR3s leave out the opening cysteine and the closing phenylalanine or tryptophan.

cdr3_length v_call cdr3_aa
13 TRBV27 ASSSDRVMGDTQY
14 TRBV5-6 ASSLTGKSSYNEQF
11 TRBV30 AWSVRGGQPQH
11 TRBV29-1 SVGQGHNQPQH
7 TRBV29-1 SVEERPF
13 TRBV11-1 ASSLAGRQKETQY
12 TRBV30 AWSVRGDDSPLH
15 TRBV14 ASSQEGRYGSGNTIY
13 TRBV5-1 ASSFEGRRNTEAF
14 TRBV18 ASSPTGTPLSSGYT
13 TRBV7-9 ASSPPGRPDTEAF
13 TRBV25-1 ASSSLGQGGSPLH
12 TRBV6-6 ASGTSGELDTQY
13 TRBV7-2 ASSLGTETKNIQY